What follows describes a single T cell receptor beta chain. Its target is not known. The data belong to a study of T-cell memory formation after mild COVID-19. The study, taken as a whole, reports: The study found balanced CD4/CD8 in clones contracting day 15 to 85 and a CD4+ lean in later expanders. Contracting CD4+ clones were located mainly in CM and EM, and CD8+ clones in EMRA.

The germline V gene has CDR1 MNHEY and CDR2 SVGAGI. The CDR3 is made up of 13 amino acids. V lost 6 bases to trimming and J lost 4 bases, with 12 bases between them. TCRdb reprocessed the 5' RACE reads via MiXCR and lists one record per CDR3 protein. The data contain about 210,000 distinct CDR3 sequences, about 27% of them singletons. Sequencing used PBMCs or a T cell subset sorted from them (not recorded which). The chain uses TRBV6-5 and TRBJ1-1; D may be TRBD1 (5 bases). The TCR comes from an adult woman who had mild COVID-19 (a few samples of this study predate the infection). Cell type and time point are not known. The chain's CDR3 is CASRTGQLTEAFF. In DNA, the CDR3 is TGTGCCAGCAGGACCGGACAACTCACTGAAGCTTTCTTT.